The present T cell receptor (beta chain) was sequenced within a study of blood T cell repertoires in COVID-19. About the study: Samples of COVID-19 (acute and convalescent) were obtained from the United States, Italy and Spain. From T cells, B-cell-depleted T cells, or PBMCs came the material, which was cDNA or gDNA.

Authors' analysis steps: From reference gene primer amplification, estimates of nucleated cell counts were derived. Libraries were prepared by immunoSEQ multiplex PCR; TCRdb keeps only in-frame clonotypes and omits some of them. For V, J and clone size, that table is used; D and trimming come from the DNA. The data contain 150,000 or so clones, 84% of them singletons. After removal of 4 bases from V and 10 bases from J, the junction contained 4 bases not matched to a gene. There are 12 residues in the CDR3. CDR1 is LNHNV and CDR2 is YYDKDF in the germline V gene (reference sequence). The genes are TRBV15 and TRBJ2-1; 7 bases agree with TRBD1. The receptor was derived from a man between 40 and 49 years old who had recovered from COVID-19. Specimen: peripheral blood. The CDR3 coding sequence is TGTGCCACCAGCACTCTACAGGGGGAGCAGTTCTTC. Translating it yields CATSTLQGEQFF. Complete variable domain (other parts from reference TRBV15 and TRBJ2-1): DAMVIQNPRYQVTQFGKPVTLSCSQTLNHNVMYWYQQKSSQAPKLLFHYYDKDFNNEADTPDNFQSRRPNTSFCFLDIRSPGLGDTAMYLCATSTLQGEQFFGPGTRLTVL.